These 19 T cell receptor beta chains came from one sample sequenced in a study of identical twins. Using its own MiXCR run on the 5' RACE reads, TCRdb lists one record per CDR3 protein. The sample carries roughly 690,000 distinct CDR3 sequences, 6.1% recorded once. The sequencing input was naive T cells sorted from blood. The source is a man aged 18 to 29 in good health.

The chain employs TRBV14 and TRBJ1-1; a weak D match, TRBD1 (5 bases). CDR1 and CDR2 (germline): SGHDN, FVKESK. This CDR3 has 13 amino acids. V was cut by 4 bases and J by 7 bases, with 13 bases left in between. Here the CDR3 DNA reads TGTGCCAGCAGCCCCTGGGAGGGGCTTGAAGCTTTCTTT. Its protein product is CASSPWEGLEAFF. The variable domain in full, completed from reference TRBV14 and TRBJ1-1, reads EAGVTQFPSHSVIEKGQTVTLRCDPISGHDNLYWYRRVMGKEIKFLLHFVKESKQDESGMPNNRFLAERTGGTYSTLKVQPAELEDSGVYFCASSPWEGLEAFFGQGTRLTVV.

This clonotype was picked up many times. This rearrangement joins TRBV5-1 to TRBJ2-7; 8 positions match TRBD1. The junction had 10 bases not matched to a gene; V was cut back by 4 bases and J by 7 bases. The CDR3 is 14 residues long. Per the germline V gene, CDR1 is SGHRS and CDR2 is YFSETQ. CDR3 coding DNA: TGCGCCAGCAGCCCAAAGACAGGGGCGGGTGAGCAGTACTTC. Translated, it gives CASSPKTGAGEQYF.

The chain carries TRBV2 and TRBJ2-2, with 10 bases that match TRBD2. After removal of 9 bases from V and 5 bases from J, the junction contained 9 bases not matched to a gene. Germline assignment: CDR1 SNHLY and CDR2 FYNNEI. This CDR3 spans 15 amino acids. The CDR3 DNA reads TGTGCCAGTCGCCGCGGGACTAGCGAAACCGGGGAGCTGTTTTTT. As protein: CASRRGTSETGELFF.

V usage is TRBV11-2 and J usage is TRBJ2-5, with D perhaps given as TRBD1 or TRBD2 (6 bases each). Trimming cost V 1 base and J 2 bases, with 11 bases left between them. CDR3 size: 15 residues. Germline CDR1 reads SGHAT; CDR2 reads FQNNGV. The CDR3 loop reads CASSLARGQQETQYF. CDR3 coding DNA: TGTGCCAGCAGCTTAGCCCGGGGGCAGCAAGAGACCCAGTACTTC.

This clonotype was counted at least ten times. CDR3 DNA: TGCAGTGCTAGAGGCCCAGCGGGTGAGCAGTTCTTC. Amino acids: CSARGPAGEQFF. The chain uses TRBV20-1 and TRBJ2-1, with TRBD2 as a possible D gene (6 bases). This CDR3 has 12 residues. The germline CDR1 and CDR2 sequences are DFQATT and SNEGSKA (reference sequence). Trimming left V 1 base short and J 9 bases short, with 10 bases between.

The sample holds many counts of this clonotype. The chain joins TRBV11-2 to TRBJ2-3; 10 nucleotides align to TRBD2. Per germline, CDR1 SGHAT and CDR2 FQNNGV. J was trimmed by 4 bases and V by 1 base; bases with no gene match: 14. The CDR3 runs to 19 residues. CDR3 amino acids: CASSLGHRRSGRASDTQYF. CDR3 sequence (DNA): TGTGCCAGCAGCTTAGGTCATCGTAGGAGCGGGAGGGCGTCAGATACGCAGTATTTT.

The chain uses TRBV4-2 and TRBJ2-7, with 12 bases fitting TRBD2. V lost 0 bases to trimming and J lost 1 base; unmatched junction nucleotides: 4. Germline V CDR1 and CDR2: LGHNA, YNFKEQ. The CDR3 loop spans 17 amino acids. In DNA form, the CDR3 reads TGTGCCAGCAGCCAAGATAGGACTAGCGGGACTTCCTACGAGCAGTACTTC. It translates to CASSQDRTSGTSYEQYF.

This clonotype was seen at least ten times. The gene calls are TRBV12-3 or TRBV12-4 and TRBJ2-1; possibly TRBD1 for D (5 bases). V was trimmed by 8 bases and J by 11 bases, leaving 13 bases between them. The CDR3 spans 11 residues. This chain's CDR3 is CASGAELQQFF. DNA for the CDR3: TGTGCCAGCGGGGCGGAACTTCAGCAGTTCTTC.

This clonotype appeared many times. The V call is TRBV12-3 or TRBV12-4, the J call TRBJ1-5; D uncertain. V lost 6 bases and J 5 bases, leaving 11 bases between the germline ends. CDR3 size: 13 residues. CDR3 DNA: TGTGCCAGCAGCCTGAACACACATCAGCCCCAGCATTTT. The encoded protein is CASSLNTHQPQHF.

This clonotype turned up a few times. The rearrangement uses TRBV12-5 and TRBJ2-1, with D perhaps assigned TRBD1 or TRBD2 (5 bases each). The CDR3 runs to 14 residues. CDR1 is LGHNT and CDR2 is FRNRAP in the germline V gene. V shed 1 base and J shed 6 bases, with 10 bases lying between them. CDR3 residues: CASGLEGPINEQFF. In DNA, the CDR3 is TGTGCTAGTGGTTTGGAGGGACCTATCAATGAGCAGTTCTTC.

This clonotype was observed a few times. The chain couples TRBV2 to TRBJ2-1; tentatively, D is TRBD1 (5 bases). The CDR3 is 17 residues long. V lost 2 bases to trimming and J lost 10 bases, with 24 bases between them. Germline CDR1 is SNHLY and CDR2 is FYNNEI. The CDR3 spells CASSEQLPSKLHREQFF. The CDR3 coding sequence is TGTGCCAGCAGTGAACAACTGCCTAGTAAACTGCACAGGGAGCAGTTCTTC. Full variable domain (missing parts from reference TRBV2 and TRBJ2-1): EPEVTQTPSHQVTQMGQEVILRCVPISNHLYFYWYRQILGQKVEFLVSFYNNEISEKSEIFDDQFSVERPDGSNFTLKIRSTKLEDSAMYFCASSEQLPSKLHREQFFGPGTRLTVL.

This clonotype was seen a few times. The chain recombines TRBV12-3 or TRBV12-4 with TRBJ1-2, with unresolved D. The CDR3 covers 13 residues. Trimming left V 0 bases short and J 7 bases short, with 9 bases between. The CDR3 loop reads CASSLARKSGYTF. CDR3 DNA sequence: TGTGCCAGCAGTTTAGCCAGAAAATCTGGCTACACCTTC.

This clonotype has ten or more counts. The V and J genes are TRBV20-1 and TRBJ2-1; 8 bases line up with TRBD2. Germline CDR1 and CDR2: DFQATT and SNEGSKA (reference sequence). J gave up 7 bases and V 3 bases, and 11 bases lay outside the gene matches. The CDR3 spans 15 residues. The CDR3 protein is CSASRAGDQRNEQFF. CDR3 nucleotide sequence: TGCAGTGCTAGCAGAGCGGGAGATCAAAGGAATGAGCAGTTCTTC.

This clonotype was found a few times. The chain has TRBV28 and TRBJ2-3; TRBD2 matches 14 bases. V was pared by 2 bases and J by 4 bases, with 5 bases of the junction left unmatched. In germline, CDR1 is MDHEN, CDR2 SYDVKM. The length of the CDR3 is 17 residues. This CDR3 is CASSLTGLAGVADTQYF. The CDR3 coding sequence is TGTGCCAGCAGTTTAACGGGACTAGCGGGAGTAGCAGATACGCAGTATTTT.

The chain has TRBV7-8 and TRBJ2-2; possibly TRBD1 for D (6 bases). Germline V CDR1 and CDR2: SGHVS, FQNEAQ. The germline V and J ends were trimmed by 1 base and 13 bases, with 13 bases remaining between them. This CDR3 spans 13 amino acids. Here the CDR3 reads CASSLDDGRGLFF. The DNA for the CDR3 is TGTGCCAGCAGCTTAGATGACGGCAGGGGGCTGTTTTTT.

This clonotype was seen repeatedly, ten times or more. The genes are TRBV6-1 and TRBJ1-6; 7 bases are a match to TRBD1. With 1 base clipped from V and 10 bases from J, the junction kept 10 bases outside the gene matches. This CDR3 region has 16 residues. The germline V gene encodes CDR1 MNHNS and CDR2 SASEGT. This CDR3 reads CASSEDRGLTSSPLHF. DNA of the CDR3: TGTGCCAGCAGTGAAGACAGGGGACTCACCTCCTCACCCCTCCACTTT.

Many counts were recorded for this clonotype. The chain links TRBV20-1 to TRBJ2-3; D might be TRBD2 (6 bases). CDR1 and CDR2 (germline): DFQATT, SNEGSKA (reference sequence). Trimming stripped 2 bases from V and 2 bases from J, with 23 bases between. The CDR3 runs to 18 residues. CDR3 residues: CSARILWQDGTHTDTQYF. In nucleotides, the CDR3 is TGCAGTGCTAGAATCCTTTGGCAGGACGGGACTCACACAGATACGCAGTATTTT.

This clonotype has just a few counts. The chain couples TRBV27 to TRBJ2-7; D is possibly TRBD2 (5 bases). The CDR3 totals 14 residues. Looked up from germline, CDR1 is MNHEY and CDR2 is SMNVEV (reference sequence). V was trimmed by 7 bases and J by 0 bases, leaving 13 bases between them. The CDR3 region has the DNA TGTGCCAGCAAGTCATCGGGAAGCTCCTACGAGCAGTACTTC. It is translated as CASKSSGSSYEQYF.

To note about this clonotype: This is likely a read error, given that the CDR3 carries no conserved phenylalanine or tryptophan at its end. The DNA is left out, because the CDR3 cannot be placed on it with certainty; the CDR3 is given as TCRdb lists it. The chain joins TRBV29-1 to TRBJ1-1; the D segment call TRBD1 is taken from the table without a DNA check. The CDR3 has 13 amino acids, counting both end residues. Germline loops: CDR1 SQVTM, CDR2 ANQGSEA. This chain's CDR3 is CSVRTGLGTEPFY.